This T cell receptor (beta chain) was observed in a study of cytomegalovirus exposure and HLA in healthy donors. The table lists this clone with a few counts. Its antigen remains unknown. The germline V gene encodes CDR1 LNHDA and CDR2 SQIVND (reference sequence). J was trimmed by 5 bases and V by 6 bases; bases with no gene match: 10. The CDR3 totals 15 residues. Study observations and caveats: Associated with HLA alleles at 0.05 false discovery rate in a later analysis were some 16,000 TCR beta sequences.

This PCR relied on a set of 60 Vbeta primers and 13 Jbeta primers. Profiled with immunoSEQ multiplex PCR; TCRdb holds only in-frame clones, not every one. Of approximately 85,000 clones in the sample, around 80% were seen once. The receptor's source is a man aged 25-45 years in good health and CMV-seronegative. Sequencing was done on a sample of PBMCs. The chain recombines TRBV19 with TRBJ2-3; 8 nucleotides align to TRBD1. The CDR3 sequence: CASSLFRGPVDTQYF. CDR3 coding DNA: TGTGCCAGTAGCCTTTTCAGGGGGCCGGTAGATACGCAGTATTTT.